This T cell receptor (beta chain) comes out of a study of control samples from healthy donors and cancer patients. The protocol was immunoSEQ multiplex PCR, while the TCRdb copy is restricted to in-frame clones and leaves out a portion. The sample records tens of thousands of clones, nearly 90% being singletons. In germline, CDR1 is SGHRS, CDR2 YFSETQ. V was clipped by 5 bases and J by 1 base; unmatched bases: 4. The CDR3 contains 14 residues. The V and J genes are TRBV5-1 and TRBJ2-5, with 8 positions matching TRBD2. The TCR sequence derives from a female donor with melanoma. The sequenced sample was formalin-fixed, paraffin-embedded tissue. Here the CDR3 reads CASSWREAQETQYF. The CDR3 DNA reads as TGCGCCAGCAGTTGGCGGGAGGCCCAAGAGACCCAGTACTTC.